This passage covers 18 T cell receptor beta chains from one sample sequenced in a study of cytotoxic CD8 clonotypes in ibrutinib-treated CLL. Clones were sequenced by immunoSEQ multiplex PCR, and TCRdb holds only the in-frame ones, with some missing. The data show approximately 22,000 clones, about 68% seen once. The starting material was PBMCs, obtained before ibrutinib treatment. These receptors all come from a human donor with chronic lymphocytic leukemia.

This clone was detected only once. The CDR3 coding sequence is TGTGCCAGCAGCTTAAAGCGGCTAGCGGGAGGGACAGATACGCAGTATTTT. Amino acid sequence: CASSLKRLAGGTDTQYF. This chain links TRBV7-6 with TRBJ2-3; 12 bases are shared with TRBD2. CDR3 length: 17 amino acids. Germline V CDR1 and CDR2: SGHVS, FNYEAQ. V shed 2 bases, J shed 3 bases, and the junction held 6 bases outside the gene matches.

This clone showed up just a few times. The chain recombines TRBV7-3 with TRBJ2-1; D perhaps matches TRBD1 (6 bases). CDR1 SGHTA and CDR2 FQGTGA come from the germline V gene. V was pared by 4 bases and J by 6 bases, with 16 bases between. The CDR3 is made up of 15 amino acids. The CDR3 DNA follows: TGTGCCAGCAGCTCAATCGCCAGGGGTGGCAATGAGCAGTTCTTC. Its protein is CASSSIARGGNEQFF.

This clone has just a few counts. This chain uses TRBV7-2 with TRBJ1-5, with TRBD1 identical over 7 bases. Per the germline V gene, CDR1 is SGHTA and CDR2 is FQGNSA. The CDR3 extends over 16 amino acids. V shed 5 bases and J 4 bases; nucleotides not matched to a gene: 11. DNA for the CDR3: TGTGCCAGCAGCCGAGACAGGGTAAGGAAGAATCAGCCCCAGCATTTT. Its protein product is CASSRDRVRKNQPQHF.

This chain uses TRBV27 with TRBJ2-2; TRBD1 agrees at 7 bases. V lost 5 bases, J lost 5 bases, and 8 bases stayed unmatched. Germline values: CDR1 MNHEY, CDR2 SMNVEV (reference sequence). This CDR3 comprises 15 residues. In DNA form, the CDR3 reads TGTGCCAGCAGTCCAACGACAGGGCGGACCGGGGAGCTGTTTTTT. This codes for CASSPTTGRTGELFF.

The genes are TRBV5-4 and TRBJ1-4; D is possibly TRBD1 (5 bases). V lost 3 bases and J 7 bases, leaving 10 bases between the germline ends. The CDR3 has 13 residues. The germline CDR1 and CDR2 sequences are SGHNT and YYREEE (reference sequence). The CDR3 DNA reads as TGTGCCAGCAGCTCGGGACCGGGTGAAAAACTGTTTTTT. This codes for CASSSGPGEKLFF.

The chain recombines TRBV18 with TRBJ2-7; no clear D. The V end lost 0 bases, the J end lost 3 bases, and 12 bases lay between the germline ends. The CDR3 is 15 residues long. From germline, CDR1 is KGHSH and CDR2 LQKENI. CDR3 coding DNA: TGTGCCAGCTCACCACCGGCCCAGGCAGTCTACGAGCAGTACTTC. It encodes CASSPPAQAVYEQYF.

The V call is TRBV5-4, the J call TRBJ2-1, with 9 bases matching TRBD1. Per germline, CDR1 SGHNT and CDR2 YYREEE (reference sequence). This CDR3 spans 13 amino acids. V trimming: 4 bases; J trimming: 12 bases; junction bases outside the gene matches: 8. CDR3 in DNA: TGTGCCAGCAGCGCCGGGACAGGGAAATCGCAGTTCTTC. This codes for CASSAGTGKSQFF.

The CDR3 nucleotides read TGTGCCAGCAGCGTAGGGTCGGGCGCCTACAATGAGCAGTTCTTC. This translates into CASSVGSGAYNEQFF. V usage is TRBV9 and J usage is TRBJ2-1; D remains unclear. The CDR3 totals 15 residues. Trimming left V 0 bases short and J 2 bases short, with 9 bases between. Germline CDR1 is SGDLS and CDR2 is YYNGEE.

This clone was seen more than once but under ten times. V is TRBV7-3 and J is TRBJ2-3; no clear D. Germline lookup yields CDR1 SGHTA and CDR2 FQGTGA. This CDR3 is built from 13 residues. With 8 bases removed from V and 0 bases from J, the gap between germline ends came to 9 bases. CDR3 loop: CASGGGSTDTQYF. The CDR3 DNA reads TGTGCCAGCGGCGGCGGCAGCACAGATACGCAGTATTTT.

This clone appeared a few times. V gene TRBV5-4 combines with J gene TRBJ1-2; D is perhaps TRBD1 (5 bases). Germline CDR1 and CDR2: SGHNT and YYREEE (reference sequence). This CDR3 is built from 15 residues. V gave up 0 bases and J gave up 4 bases, with 13 bases separating them. The CDR3 coding sequence is TGTGCCAGCAGCTTGGAGGCAGGGCACGCCTATGGCTACACCTTC. Its translation is CASSLEAGHAYGYTF.

The rearrangement uses TRBV6-5 and TRBJ1-5; possible D gene TRBD1, 5 bases. The germline V gene encodes CDR1 MNHEY and CDR2 SVGAGI. The CDR3 runs 16 residues. The V end lost 0 bases, the J end lost 4 bases, and 13 bases lay between the germline ends. The CDR3 region is CASSYSGPRLNQPQHF. The CDR3 DNA reads TGTGCCAGCAGTTACTCGGGACCGAGGCTAAATCAGCCCCAGCATTTT.

The chain carries TRBV18 and TRBJ1-1; D gene uncertain. Trimming took off 6 bases at V and 1 base at J, with 9 bases between the two ends. The CDR3 covers 13 residues. The germline V gene has CDR1 KGHSH and CDR2 LQKENI. CDR3 DNA: TGTGCCAGCTCCCTACAAAAGAACACTGAAGCTTTCTTT. Residues: CASSLQKNTEAFF. The full variable domain, with the rest looked up from reference TRBV18 and TRBJ1-1, is NAGVMQNPRHLVRRRGQEARLRCSPMKGHSHVYWYRQLPEEGLKFMVYLQKENIIDESGMPKERFSAEFPKEGPSILRIQQVVRGDSAAYFCASSLQKNTEAFFGQGTRLTVV.

A single count supports this clone. The genes are TRBV6-5 and TRBJ2-7; possible D gene TRBD1, 7 bases. The CDR3 extends over 14 amino acids. Deletions cut 3 bases from V and 2 bases from J, with 11 bases between. CDR1 and CDR2 (germline): MNHEY, SVGAGI. CDR3 loop: CASSYRRGPYEQYF. The CDR3 bases are TGTGCCAGCAGTTATAGGAGGGGGCCCTACGAGCAGTACTTC.

The chain recombines TRBV6-6 with TRBJ2-1, with 9 bases lining up with TRBD2. J gave up 8 bases and V 2 bases, and 7 bases lay outside the gene matches. CDR3 length equals 15 residues. CDR1 and CDR2 from the germline V gene are MNHNY and SVGAGI (reference sequence). The DNA for the CDR3 is TGTGCCAGCAGTTACCTTAGCGGGAGCTTCGATGAGCAGTTCTTC. Translating gives CASSYLSGSFDEQFF.

There are a few counts of this clone. The chain links TRBV5-1 to TRBJ1-1, with D possibly TRBD1 on 6 matching bases. CDR1 is SGHRS and CDR2 is YFSETQ in the germline V gene. This CDR3 is built from 14 residues. V was cut by 0 bases and J by 1 base, with 7 bases left in between. The CDR3 region is CASSLGQENTEAFF. Written as DNA, the CDR3 is TGCGCCAGCAGCTTGGGACAGGAGAACACTGAAGCTTTCTTT. Drawing the rest from reference TRBV5-1 and TRBJ1-1, the complete variable domain is KAGVTQTPRYLIKTRGQQVTLSCSPISGHRSVSWYQQTPGQGLQFLFEYFSETQRNKGNFPGRFSGRQFSNSRSEMNVSTLELGDSALYLCASSLGQENTEAFFGQGTRLTVV.

V usage is TRBV10-3 and J usage is TRBJ1-2, with a tentative D call TRBD1 (6 bases). The germline gives CDR1 ENHRY, CDR2 SYGVKD. V lost 8 bases to trimming and J lost 8 bases, with 12 bases between them. This CDR3 spans 11 amino acids. DNA for the CDR3: TGTGCCATCGGCAGGGGTGACGGCTACACCTTC. This codes for CAIGRGDGYTF.

This chain joins TRBV11-2 and TRBJ2-5; D unresolved. Germline loops: CDR1 SGHAT, CDR2 FQNNGV. V lost 4 bases and J lost 4, with 4 bases in between. This CDR3 spans 11 amino acids. Written as DNA, the CDR3 is TGTGCCAGCAGCTCCCGAGAGACCCAGTACTTC. This encodes CASSSRETQYF.

CDR3: CASSPRPPGAGVDNEQFF. The CDR3 region has the DNA TGTGCCAGCAGCCCGCGCCCGCCAGGCGCGGGAGTCGACAATGAGCAGTTCTTC. The chain links TRBV11-3 to TRBJ2-1; 7 positions match TRBD2. Germline loops: CDR1 SGHNT, CDR2 YENEEA. The CDR3 is 18 amino acids. Germline trimming cut 5 bases from V and 5 bases from J; bases unmatched to any gene: 18. Full variable domain (outside the CDR3, taken from reference TRBV11-3 and TRBJ2-1): EAGVVQSPRYKIIEKKQPVAFWCNPISGHNTLYWYLQNLGQGPELLIRYENEEAVDDSQLPKDRFSAERLKGVDSTLKIQPAELGDSAVYLCASSPRPPGAGVDNEQFFGPGTRLTVL.